This section outlines one T cell receptor beta chain sequence together with its context. Its specificity is not known. TCRdb's copy holds only in-frame clones and misses some; the assay was immunoSEQ multiplex PCR. The sample includes tens of thousands of clones, less than 75% of them seen just once. This record comes from a study of a mutant IDH1 vaccine in newly diagnosed glioma. Across the whole study: Treated patients comprised about 60% males and around 40% females, mean age approximately 37 years. Antecedent treatment encompassed radiotherapy, temozolomide, or their combination; the majority received both. Participants attended visit V12, the safety follow-up, at week 35, and then attended visit V13 at week 47.

The sample's time point: week 47, end of study. The vaccine gave 300 ug of a 20-mer mutant IDH1 peptide subcutaneously per dose. Germline V gives CDR1 SGHRS, CDR2 YFSETQ. The CDR3 length is 16 residues. With 4 bases removed from V and 3 bases from J, the gap between germline ends came to 17 bases. The sequenced sample was peripheral blood mononuclear cells (PBMCs), obtained from a glioma patient whose treatment included an IDH1 peptide vaccine. The receptor comes from a middle-aged man with glioma. Some clones in this sample may be carry-over from other donors' samples. The rearrangement links TRBV5-1 to TRBJ2-1; weak D call: TRBD1 (5 bases). This chain's CDR3 is CASSAGSGQGYNEQFF. The DNA of the CDR3 is TGCGCCAGCAGCGCCGGATCCGGACAAGGCTACAATGAGCAGTTCTTC.